A single sample gave rise to the 16 T cell receptor beta chains below, sequenced in a study of post-analysis software for immune sequencing data. Study-level results: When patients were compared with controls, roughly five TRBV segments were more frequent, TRBV5-6, TRBV5-1 and TRBV20-1 among them.

Researchers reported that TCR beta cDNA libraries carried unique molecular identifiers. Each CDR3 protein is one row after TCRdb ran MiXCR on the PCR reads. The sample carries some 890,000 distinct CDR3 sequences, roughly 50% recorded once. The antigens of these receptors remain unknown. The sample taken for sequencing was blood. Every receptor here comes from a girl aged 10-17 years with multiple sclerosis.

This clonotype was picked up a small number of times. The chain has TRBV29-1 and TRBJ1-4, with D unresolved. V was cut by 4 bases and J by 6 bases, with 3 bases left in between. This CDR3 is built from 10 residues. The V gene's germline CDR1 is SQVTM and CDR2 ANQGSEA. CDR3 amino acids: CSVGDEKLFF. The CDR3 coding sequence is TGCAGCGTTGGAGATGAAAAACTGTTTTTT. The entire variable domain, with the rest obtained from reference TRBV29-1 and TRBJ1-4, is as follows: SAVISQKPSRDICQRGTSLTIQCQVDSQVTMMFWYRQQPGQSLTLIATANQGSEATYESGFVIDKFPISRPNLTFSTLTVSNMSPEDSSIYLCSVGDEKLFFGSGTQLSVL.

The chain has TRBV5-1 and TRBJ2-1, with D perhaps TRBD1 or TRBD2 (5 bases each). This CDR3 comprises 15 residues. V lost 0 bases and J 1 base, leaving 8 bases between the germline ends. Germline CDR1 is SGHRS and CDR2 is YFSETQ. The CDR3 reads CASSLVGESYNEQFF. The CDR3 DNA follows: TGCGCCAGCAGCTTGGTGGGGGAGTCCTACAATGAGCAGTTCTTC.

Only a few counts were recorded for this clonotype. The rearrangement joins TRBV29-1 to TRBJ2-5; TRBD1 is a possible D gene (6 bases). V was pared by 4 bases and J by 5 bases, with 14 bases between. The CDR3 is 13 amino acids. Germline CDR1 reads SQVTM; CDR2 reads ANQGSEA. For the CDR3, the DNA is TGCAGCGTTGCCCGACAGGAGTGGGAGACCCAGTACTTC. Translated: CSVARQEWETQYF.

The rearrangement links TRBV5-1 to TRBJ2-3; D ambiguous. Germline-derived CDR1 and CDR2 are SGHRS and YFSETQ. The V gene lost 4 bases and the J gene lost 0 bases, with 9 bases spanning the gap. The length of the CDR3 is 14 residues. The CDR3 nucleotides are TGCGCCAGCAGCCCGGACCACAGCACAGATACGCAGTATTTT. Translated, it gives CASSPDHSTDTQYF.

The V and J genes are TRBV6-5 and TRBJ1-2; tentative D call: TRBD1 (6 bases). CDR1 is MNHEY and CDR2 is SVGAGI in the germline V gene. V gave up 9 bases and J gave up 4 bases, with 21 bases separating them. CDR3 length: 15 amino acids. The CDR3 here is CASDKRAGASYGYTF. The CDR3 DNA reads TGTGCCAGTGATAAGCGGGCAGGGGCTTCCTATGGCTACACCTTC.

This clonotype was found a few times. In DNA, the CDR3 is TGCGCCAGTGCGGCGGGAGGGCCTGTTTTAGCCAAAAACATTCAGTACTTC. It translates to CASAAGGPVLAKNIQYF. The chain joins TRBV5-1 to TRBJ2-4, with TRBD2 identical over 9 bases. This CDR3 contains 17 residues. The V segment lost 8 bases and the J segment 0 bases; nucleotides outside the gene matches: 12. Germline V lookup: CDR1 SGHRS, CDR2 YFSETQ. The whole variable domain, filled in from reference TRBV5-1 and TRBJ2-4, reads KAGVTQTPRYLIKTRGQQVTLSCSPISGHRSVSWYQQTPGQGLQFLFEYFSETQRNKGNFPGRFSGRQFSNSRSEMNVSTLELGDSALYLCASAAGGPVLAKNIQYFGAGTRLSVL.

CDR3 sequence: CASSKLAGTDTQYF. CDR3 coding DNA: TGCGCCAGCAGCAAACTAGCGGGGACCGATACGCAGTATTTT. The chain employs TRBV5-1 and TRBJ2-3; 10 positions agree with TRBD2. Trimming cost V 4 bases and J 6 bases; bases outside gene matches: 5. Germline lookup yields CDR1 SGHRS and CDR2 YFSETQ. This CDR3 has 14 residues.

The J gene is TRBJ2-5, the V gene TRBV29-1, with 9 bases matching TRBD2. TRBJ2-7 matches the DNA end more closely, so the J call is doubtful. Germline CDR1 is SQVTM and CDR2 is ANQGSEA. This CDR3 is 16 amino acids long. Here the CDR3 reads CSVVSPAGGLSYEQYF. The CDR3 bases are TGCAGCGTTGTGAGTCCAGCGGGGGGACTCTCCTACGAGCAGTACTTC.

This clonotype was seen a handful of times. The rearrangement links TRBV6-2 or TRBV6-3 to TRBJ1-2; TRBD1 might be the D (5 bases). V was cut by 2 bases and J by 1 base, with 17 bases left in between. The CDR3 sequence is 17 residues long. Germline lookup yields CDR1 MNHEY and CDR2 SVGEGT. CDR3 bases: TGTGCCAGCAGTTACCCTTCAGGGTCCCCAGGTAACTATGGCTACACCTTC. Translated, it gives CASSYPSGSPGNYGYTF.

There are a few counts of this clonotype. The chain is built from TRBV2 and TRBJ2-1; 10 bases are a match to TRBD2. Germline V gene sequence: CDR1 SNHLY, CDR2 FYNNEI. The CDR3 covers 16 residues. V lost 6 bases and J lost 3; bases outside the gene matches: 8. The CDR3 DNA is TGTGCCAGCAGGCCCCGGACTAGCGGAGACTACAATGAGCAGTTCTTC. This codes for CASRPRTSGDYNEQFF.

This clonotype was seen a single time. The chain links TRBV5-4 to TRBJ2-1; 10 positions agree with TRBD2. Germline V lookup: CDR1 SGHNT, CDR2 YYREEE (reference sequence). The CDR3 is 16 residues long. The V and J ends lost 0 bases and 4 bases, in that order; junction bases with no gene match: 4. CDR3 coding DNA: TGTGCCAGCAGCTTGGAAAGGACTAGCGGATACAATGAGCAGTTCTTC. It specifies CASSLERTSGYNEQFF.

This chain links TRBV10-3 with TRBJ2-1; D uncertain. CDR3 size: 13 residues. CDR1 ENHRY and CDR2 SYGVKD come from the germline V gene. Deletions cut 6 bases from V and 9 bases from J, with 15 bases between. The CDR3 protein is CAISERAVGEQFF. In nucleotides, the CDR3 is TGTGCCATCAGCGAAAGGGCAGTTGGTGAGCAGTTCTTC.

Here the CDR3 reads CASSGGRGRNYGYTF. Written as DNA, the CDR3 is TGTGCCAGCAGCGGCGGACGGGGTCGAAACTATGGCTACACCTTC. The chain links TRBV5-5 to TRBJ1-2; D ambiguous. Trimming took 4 bases from V and 2 from J, leaving 15 bases between them. CDR3 length equals 15 residues. CDR1 and CDR2 from the germline V gene are SGHKS and YYEKEE (reference sequence).

The J gene is TRBJ1-2, the V gene TRBV3-1, with TRBD1 identical over 7 bases. The CDR3 contains 13 residues. V shed 4 bases, J shed 8 bases, and the junction held 7 bases outside the gene matches. Germline values: CDR1 LGHDT, CDR2 YNNKEL (reference sequence). CDR3 loop: CASSLNRGRGYTF. In DNA form, the CDR3 reads TGTGCCAGCAGCCTCAACAGGGGACGGGGCTACACCTTC.

This clonotype was detected a few times. A junction boundary mismatches the germline segment, possibly from a read error. The chain joins TRBV5-1 to TRBJ2-1, with D perhaps matching TRBD1 or TRBD2 (5 bases each). Germline values: CDR1 SGHRS, CDR2 YFSETQ. The CDR3 length is 18 residues. The CDR3 DNA sequence: TGCGCCAGCAGCCTGGGGGAGAAGTCAGGCCTGCGACCCAATGAGCAGTTCTTT. Its protein product is CASSLGEKSGLRPNEQFF.

V usage is TRBV29-1 and J usage is TRBJ1-1; the D is unclear. Trimming took 5 bases from V and 4 from J, leaving 11 bases between them. Looked up from germline, CDR1 is SQVTM and CDR2 is ANQGSEA. The CDR3 has 12 amino acids. The CDR3 here is CSVSKEGTEAFF. The CDR3 DNA reads TGCAGCGTTAGTAAGGAGGGCACTGAAGCTTTCTTT.